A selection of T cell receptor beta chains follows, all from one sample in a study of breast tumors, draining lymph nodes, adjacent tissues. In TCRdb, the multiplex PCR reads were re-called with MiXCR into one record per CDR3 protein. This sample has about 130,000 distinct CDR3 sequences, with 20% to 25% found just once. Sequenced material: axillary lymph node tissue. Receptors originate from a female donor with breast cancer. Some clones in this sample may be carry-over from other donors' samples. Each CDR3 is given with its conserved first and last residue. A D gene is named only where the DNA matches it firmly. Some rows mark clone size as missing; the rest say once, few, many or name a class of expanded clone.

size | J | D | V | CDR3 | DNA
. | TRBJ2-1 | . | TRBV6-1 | CASGEALGNEQFF | TGTGCCAGCGGTGAAGCGCTTGGGAATGAGCAGTTCTTC
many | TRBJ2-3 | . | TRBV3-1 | CASSQRDATQYF | TGTGCCAGCAGCCAACGCGACGCTACGCAGTATTTT
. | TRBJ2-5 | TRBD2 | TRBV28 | CASSLAGGPFSGTQYF | TGTGCCAGCAGTTTAGCGGGAGGGCCGTTTAGTGGGACCCAGTACTTC
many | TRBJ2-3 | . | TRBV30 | CAWGVLTDTQYF | TGTGCCTGGGGGGTCCTCACAGATACGCAGTATTTT
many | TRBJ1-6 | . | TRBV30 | CAWARDTNSPLHF | TGTGCCTGGGCCCGGGACACGAATTCACCCCTCCACTTT
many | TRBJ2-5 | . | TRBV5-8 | CASSLEALGTQYF | TGTGCCAGCAGCTTGGAGGCGCTGGGGACCCAGTACTTC
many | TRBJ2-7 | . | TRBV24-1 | CATSVGAGGSDEQYF | TGTGCCACCAGTGTCGGGGCAGGAGGTTCTGACGAGCAGTACTTC
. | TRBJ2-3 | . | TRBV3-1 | CASSLHWGGSTDTQYF | TGTGCCAGCAGCCTCCACTGGGGCGGGAGCACAGATACGCAGTATTTT
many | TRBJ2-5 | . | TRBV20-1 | CSAGRETQYF | TGCAGTGCGGGACGGGAGACCCAGTACTTC
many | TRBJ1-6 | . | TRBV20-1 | CSARQQQGVYSPLHF | TGCAGTGCTAGGCAGCAACAAGGAGTGTATTCACCCCTCCACTTT
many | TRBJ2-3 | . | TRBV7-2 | CASSYWARTDTQYF | TGTGCCAGCAGCTATTGGGCTCGCACAGATACGCAGTATTTT
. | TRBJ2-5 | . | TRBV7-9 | CASSLTRRQGTQYF | TGTGCCAGCAGCTTGACAAGGCGTCAAGGGACCCAGTACTTC
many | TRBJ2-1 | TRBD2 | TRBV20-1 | CSATSGASEQFF | TGCAGTGCTACAAGCGGGGCTAGTGAGCAGTTCTTC
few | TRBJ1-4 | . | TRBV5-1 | CASSLDGITTNEKLFF | TGCGCCAGCAGCTTGGACGGAATAACAACTAATGAAAAACTGTTTTTT
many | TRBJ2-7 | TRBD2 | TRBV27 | CASRLAGPYEQYF | TGTGCCAGCCGGCTAGCGGGGCCCTACGAGCAGTACTTC
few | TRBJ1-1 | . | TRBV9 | CASSDHARWAGSTEAFF | TGTGCCAGCAGCGACCATGCACGGTGGGCGGGGAGCACTGAAGCTTTCTTT
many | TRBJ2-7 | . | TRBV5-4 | CASSLERGGGSYEQYF | TGTGCCAGCAGCTTGGAGAGAGGGGGAGGTTCCTACGAGCAGTACTTC
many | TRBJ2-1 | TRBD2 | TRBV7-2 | CASSHTSGAYNEQFF | TGTGCCAGCAGCCACACTAGCGGGGCCTACAATGAGCAGTTCTTC
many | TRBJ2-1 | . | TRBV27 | CASSLDSYNEQFF | TGCGCCAGCAGCTTGGACAGCTACAATGAGCAGTTCTTC
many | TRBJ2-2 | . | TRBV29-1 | CSVASGIYTGELFF | TGCAGCGTCGCTTCGGGGATTTACACCGGGGAGCTGTTTTTT
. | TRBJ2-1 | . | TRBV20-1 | CGARLVKVGGSHNEQFF | TGCGGTGCTAGGTTGGTGAAGGTAGGGGGGTCCCACAATGAGCAGTTCTTC
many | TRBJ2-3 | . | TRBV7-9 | CASSLATGGGKTDTQYF | TGTGCCAGCAGCTTAGCAACAGGGGGAGGGAAGACAGATACGCAGTATTTT
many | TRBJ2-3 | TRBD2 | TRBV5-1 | CASSSGTSRHRDTQYF | TGCGCCAGCAGCTCCGGGACTAGCCGCCACCGGGATACGCAGTATTTT
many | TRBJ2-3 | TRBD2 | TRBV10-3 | CAISEPTSGRGGTQYF | TGTGCCATCAGTGAGCCGACTAGCGGGAGGGGGGGTACGCAGTATTTT